This passage covers 9 T cell receptor beta chains from one sample sequenced in a study of Ad26.COV2.S vaccination and SARS-CoV-2 variants. Only in-frame clones appear in the TCRdb table, and some are missing; sequencing was by immunoSEQ multiplex PCR. The sample contains around 450,000 clones, nearly 90% of which appear only once. Treatment noted: roughly 20 received Ad26.COV2.S at low or high dose, single or two shots; five or six received placebo; per-sample allocation not given. Sampling occurred on day 63 after the first vaccine or placebo injection. The material sequenced was peripheral blood, taken in a trial of Ad26.COV2.S vaccine versus placebo. These receptor sequences come from a person between 18 and 65 years old who received the Ad26.COV2.S COVID-19 vaccine or a placebo.

A remark on this clone: At one end the junction does not follow the germline gene, possibly because of a read error. The chain joins TRBV18 to TRBJ2-5, with D unresolved. Germline loops: CDR1 KGHSH, CDR2 LQKENI. CDR3 length: 13 residues. The CDR3 here is CASSPMTQGTQYF. CDR3 sequence (DNA): TGTGCCAGCTCACCAATGACCCAAGGGACCCAGTACTTC.

This clone was detected a few times. The CDR3 protein is CASGQKNTGELFF. As DNA, the CDR3 is TGTGCCAGTGGACAGAAGAACACCGGGGAGCTGTTTTTT. The chain joins TRBV7-9 to TRBJ2-2; possibly TRBD1 for D (6 bases). Germline V gives CDR1 SEHNR, CDR2 FQNEAQ (reference sequence). The V end lost 9 bases, the J end lost 1 base, and 9 bases lay between the germline ends. This CDR3 contains 13 residues.

J is TRBJ2-5 and V is TRBV3-1 (or the pseudogene TRBV3-2); 10 positions agree with TRBD2. The CDR3 has 13 residues. Trimming cost V 5 bases and J 4 bases; bases outside gene matches: 1. The germline gives CDR1 LGHDT, CDR2 YNNKEL (reference sequence). CDR3 region: CASSGTSAETQYF. The CDR3 region has the DNA TGTGCCAGCAGCGGGACTAGCGCAGAGACCCAGTACTTC.

The chain carries TRBV6-5 and TRBJ2-5; either TRBD1 or TRBD2 may supply D (6 bases each). The ends were cut back, 4 bases at V and 6 bases at J, with 12 bases in the middle. This CDR3 is built from 13 residues. The germline CDR1 and CDR2 sequences are MNHEY and SVGAGI. Here the CDR3 reads CASSSWGAKTQYF. CDR3 coding DNA: TGTGCCAGCAGTTCGTGGGGGGCCAAGACCCAGTACTTC.

The genes are TRBV9 and TRBJ2-2, with D perhaps TRBD1 (6 bases). The CDR3 totals 16 residues. Germline CDR1 reads SGDLS; CDR2 reads YYNGEE. V gave up 0 bases and J gave up 9 bases, with 18 bases separating them. The CDR3 nucleotides are TGTGCCAGCAGCGTAGGAGCTGGGGGCGCAACTAGGGAGCTGTTTTTT. Translated: CASSVGAGGATRELFF.

The J gene is TRBJ1-5, the V gene TRBV28, with D unclear. The CDR3 extends over 15 amino acids. The germline CDR1 and CDR2 sequences are MDHEN and SYDVKM. Trimming cost V 6 bases and J 1 base, with 13 bases left between them. CDR3 loop: CASSLLGSSNQPQHF. The CDR3 DNA reads TGTGCCAGCAGCCTTCTAGGGTCGAGCAATCAGCCCCAGCATTTT.

This chain joins TRBV7-2 and TRBJ1-1; D might be TRBD1 (6 bases). Germline V lookup: CDR1 SGHTA, CDR2 FQGNSA. There are 14 residues in the CDR3. V lost 5 bases to trimming and J lost 5 bases, with 15 bases between them. The DNA of the CDR3 is TGTGCCAGCAGCCGGGAGGGGGGCAGGACTGAAGCTTTCTTT. Its protein product is CASSREGGRTEAFF.

The CDR3 region has the DNA TGTGCCAGCGACAGTTTCCGAGGAGACACTGAAGCTTTCTTT. Its protein is CASDSFRGDTEAFF. J is TRBJ1-1 and V is TRBV11-3, with TRBD1 as a possible D gene (5 bases). CDR1 is SGHNT, CDR2 YENEEA, per germline. This CDR3 contains 14 residues. V lost 8 bases and J 3 bases, leaving 16 bases between the germline ends. The variable domain in full, with the rest retrieved from reference TRBV11-3 and TRBJ1-1, is EAGVVQSPRYKIIEKKQPVAFWCNPISGHNTLYWYLQNLGQGPELLIRYENEEAVDDSQLPKDRFSAERLKGVDSTLKIQPAELGDSAVYLCASDSFRGDTEAFFGQGTRLTVV.

V is TRBV27 and J is TRBJ1-2; D possibly corresponds to TRBD1 (5 bases). The CDR3 spans 14 residues. V was clipped by 2 bases and J by 7 bases, with 14 bases between them. Germline CDR1 MNHEY, CDR2 SMNVEV (reference sequence). The CDR3 sequence is CASSLRDRDSGYTF. In DNA, the CDR3 is TGTGCCAGCAGTTTAAGGGACCGTGATAGTGGCTACACCTTC.